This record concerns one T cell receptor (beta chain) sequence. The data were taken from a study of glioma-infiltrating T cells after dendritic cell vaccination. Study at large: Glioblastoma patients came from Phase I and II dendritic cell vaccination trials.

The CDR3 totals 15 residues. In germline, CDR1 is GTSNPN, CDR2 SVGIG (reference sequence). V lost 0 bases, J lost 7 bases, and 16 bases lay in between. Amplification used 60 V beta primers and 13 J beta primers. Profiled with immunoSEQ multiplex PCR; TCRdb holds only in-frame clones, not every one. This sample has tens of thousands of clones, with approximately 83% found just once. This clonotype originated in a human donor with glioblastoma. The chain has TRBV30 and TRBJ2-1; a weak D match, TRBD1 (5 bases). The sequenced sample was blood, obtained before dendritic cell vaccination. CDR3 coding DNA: TGTGCCTGGAGTGTACGAGGAATTAGGGGAAATGAGCAGTTCTTC. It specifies CAWSVRGIRGNEQFF.